This entry describes one T cell receptor beta chain. Its antigen is currently unknown. The V and J ends lost 4 bases and 3 bases respectively, with 8 bases between them. The germline V gene encodes CDR1 SGHRS and CDR2 YFSETQ. This CDR3 has 12 amino acids. The data originate from a study of cytomegalovirus exposure and HLA in healthy donors. The PCR made use of 60 Vbeta and 13 Jbeta primers. Generated by immunoSEQ multiplex PCR, the TCRdb table keeps only in-frame clones and is missing some. The sample table sets out roughly 57,000 clones. Study results and caveats: The availability of immune exposure information extended only to CMV serostatus. TRBV6-2, TRBV6-3 and some other V segments were unresolvable in 87-base-pair reads.

The chain has TRBV5-1 and TRBJ2-7; the D gene is possibly TRBD2 (5 bases). Source material: PBMCs. The TCR originated in a man aged 18 to 30 in good health and CMV-seropositive. The CDR3 bases are TGCGCCAGCAGCCTCGGGAACTACGAGCAGTACTTC. It yields the protein CASSLGNYEQYF.